The clone carrying this TCR beta chain was observed many times. This sample stems from a study of response to subunit inactivated influenza vaccine. MiXCR, run by TCRdb on the RT-PCR reads, gives a single entry per CDR3 protein. This sample carries around 320,000 distinct CDR3 sequences, around 20% of them seen once, and the ten largest clones take 10%. Trimming removed 6 bases at V and 1 base at J, with 12 bases between. The germline V gene encodes CDR1 MNHEY and CDR2 SVGAGI. This CDR3 contains 14 residues. Sample: PBMCs from blood, taken approximately 20 months after vaccination. The source of this sequence is a man aged 50-75 years who received an inactivated influenza vaccine. The chain has TRBV6-5 and TRBJ1-1; D perhaps matches TRBD1 (6 bases). The CDR3 DNA is TGTGCCAGCAGGTACGGACAGACGAACACTGAAGCTTTCTTT. Its translation: CASRYGQTNTEAFF.